This T cell receptor beta chain was recovered during a study of CD8 T cells in Susac syndrome. The RNA, about 0.5 to 1 ug, was put through reverse transcription using random hexamers. TCRdb redid the calling of the immunoSEQ multiplex PCR reads with MiXCR, one entry per CDR3 protein. This sample yields about 300,000 distinct CDR3 sequences, of which about 88% are seen a single time; roughly 0.17% belongs to the top ten. Stable or active relapsing-remitting multiple sclerosis, untreated and meeting revised McDonald criteria, defined the controls. Through negative isolation, CD4+ and CD8+ T cells were obtained, while TEMRA cells were enriched using FACS. The CDR3 sequence is 12 residues long. The V end was cut by 6 bases, the J end by 5 bases, with 11 bases between. Germline lookup yields CDR1 MDHEN and CDR2 SYDVKM.

The source of this sequence is a human donor with multiple sclerosis. V usage is TRBV28 and J usage is TRBJ2-7; possible D gene TRBD1, 6 bases. The sample comprised CD8+ T cells from PBMCs. CDR3 loop: CASSQTGDEQYF. DNA for the CDR3: TGTGCCAGCAGCCAGACAGGCGACGAGCAGTACTTC.